What follows are 14 T cell receptor beta chains derived from one specimen sequenced in a study of blood T cell repertoires in COVID-19. Profiled with immunoSEQ multiplex PCR; TCRdb holds only in-frame clones, not every one. Counted here are roughly 100,000 clones, around 88% occurring once; the ten biggest clones make up about 1.9%. The sequencing sample was made of peripheral blood. The source of these receptors is a man over 45 with COVID-19, enrolled during active disease.

The chain uses TRBV11-3 and TRBJ1-2, with D tentatively TRBD1 (6 bases). Trimming pared 4 bases from V and 10 bases from J, leaving 16 bases between. The CDR3 covers 13 residues. CDR1 and CDR2 (germline): SGHNT, YENEEA. The CDR3 bases are TGTGCCAGCAGCTCCCCAGGGGTAAGAGACTACACCTTC. This encodes CASSSPGVRDYTF.

The chain uses TRBV29-1 and TRBJ1-1; TRBD1 matches at 7 bases. The CDR3 extends over 11 amino acids. V shed 5 bases and J 7 bases; nucleotides not matched to a gene: 4. CDR1 and CDR2 from the germline V gene are SQVTM and ANQGSEA. The CDR3 reads CSVSGGNEAFF. CDR3 bases: TGCAGCGTTTCAGGGGGGAATGAAGCTTTCTTT.

Note on this clone: One junction end does not reproduce the germline sequence, and a read error may be involved. V and J are TRBV7-7 and TRBJ2-1, with 8 bases aligning to TRBD1. This CDR3 contains 16 residues. Germline V lookup: CDR1 SSHAT, CDR2 FNYEAQ (reference sequence). The CDR3 bases are TGTGCTAGCAGCAAACACAGGGGGGTGGGTATAAATGAGCAGTTCTTC. Its translation: CASSKHRGVGINEQFF.

J is TRBJ2-7 and V is TRBV7-9, with 10 bases identical to TRBD2. From germline, CDR1 is SEHNR and CDR2 FQNEAQ (reference sequence). The CDR3 has 16 residues. With V trimmed by 6 bases and J by 5 bases, 13 bases remained unmatched. In nucleotides, the CDR3 is TGTGCCAGCAGAGCTTGGGCAGCGGGGGGGCGGAACGAGCAGTACTTC. This gives the protein CASRAWAAGGRNEQYF.

This clone was found once. This chain joins TRBV7-2 and TRBJ2-2; 9 bases align to TRBD2. The CDR3 is 14 amino acids. From germline, CDR1 is SGHTA and CDR2 FQGNSA. The V and J ends lost 5 bases and 6 bases, in that order; junction bases with no gene match: 4. CDR3 sequence reads: CASSPGLASGELFF. The CDR3 DNA follows: TGTGCCAGCAGCCCGGGACTAGCTTCCGGGGAGCTGTTTTTT.

The CDR3 sequence: CASSQEWLAGGTDTQYF. In nucleotides, the CDR3 is TGTGCCAGCAGCCAAGAGTGGCTAGCGGGGGGCACAGATACGCAGTATTTT. This rearrangement joins TRBV3-1 (or the pseudogene TRBV3-2) to TRBJ2-3; 10 bases map to TRBD2. The CDR3 is 17 amino acids. In germline, CDR1 is LGHDT, CDR2 YNNKEL (reference sequence). J gave up 1 base and V 0 bases, and 4 bases lay outside the gene matches.

The genes are TRBV7-2 and TRBJ1-3; D might be TRBD1 (5 bases). Trimming took off 0 bases at V and 2 bases at J, with 11 bases between the two ends. The CDR3 is 16 residues long. The V gene's germline CDR1 is SGHTA and CDR2 FQGNSA. The CDR3 region is CASSLASTGTGNTIYF. The CDR3 DNA follows: TGTGCCAGCAGCTTAGCATCTACAGGAACTGGAAACACCATATATTTT. Together with reference TRBV7-2 and TRBJ1-3, the CDR3 gives the full variable domain: GAGVSQSPSNKVTEKGKDVELRCDPISGHTALYWYRQSLGQGLEFLIYFQGNSAPDKSGLPSDRFSAERTGGSVSTLTIQRTQQEDSAVYLCASSLASTGTGNTIYFGEGSWLTVV.

The J gene is TRBJ1-1, the V gene TRBV5-1, with D possibly TRBD1 on 5 matching bases. V was clipped by 0 bases and J by 4 bases, with 13 bases between them. This CDR3 has 15 amino acids. The germline gives CDR1 SGHRS, CDR2 YFSETQ. The CDR3 DNA is TGCGCCAGCAGCTTGGCCCAGGGCGGTGGCACTGAAGCTTTCTTT. Its protein is CASSLAQGGGTEAFF. Full variable domain (outside the CDR3, taken from reference TRBV5-1 and TRBJ1-1): KAGVTQTPRYLIKTRGQQVTLSCSPISGHRSVSWYQQTPGQGLQFLFEYFSETQRNKGNFPGRFSGRQFSNSRSEMNVSTLELGDSALYLCASSLAQGGGTEAFFGQGTRLTVV.

The chain is built from TRBV7-8 and TRBJ1-4; 7 positions match TRBD1. CDR3 length equals 15 residues. Germline CDR1 and CDR2: SGHVS and FQNEAQ. V gave up 4 bases and J gave up 4 bases; unmatched junction bases: 6. DNA for the CDR3: TGTGCCAGCAGCTCACCCGGGACAGTTAATGAAAAACTGTTTTTT. This translates into CASSSPGTVNEKLFF.

This chain uses TRBV6-2 or TRBV6-3 with TRBJ2-7; D may be TRBD1 (5 bases). CDR3 length: 16 residues. V lost 2 bases and J 3 bases, leaving 17 bases between the germline ends. Germline V gene data show CDR1 as MNHEY and CDR2 as SVGEGT. CDR3: CASSYDIQGRNYEQYF. The CDR3 DNA is TGTGCCAGCAGTTACGATATTCAGGGTCGGAACTACGAGCAGTACTTC.

A single count supports this clone. The V and J genes are TRBV7-9 and TRBJ2-5; TRBD2 agrees at 10 bases. The CDR3 extends over 16 amino acids. CDR1 and CDR2 (germline): SEHNR, FQNEAQ (reference sequence). Trimming at V came to 5 bases and at J to 5 bases, leaving 11 bases not matched to a gene. The CDR3 protein is CASSTSAGGRWETQYF. CDR3 DNA: TGTGCCAGCAGCACCTCAGCGGGGGGGCGGTGGGAGACCCAGTACTTC.

The V and J genes are TRBV5-1 and TRBJ2-7; the D is unclear. With 3 bases removed from V and 3 bases from J, the gap between germline ends came to 10 bases. Germline loops: CDR1 SGHRS, CDR2 YFSETQ. There are 13 residues in the CDR3. This chain's CDR3 is CASSSDRVYEQYF. DNA for the CDR3: TGCGCCAGCAGCTCGGATCGGGTCTACGAGCAGTACTTC. Full variable domain (missing parts from reference TRBV5-1 and TRBJ2-7): KAGVTQTPRYLIKTRGQQVTLSCSPISGHRSVSWYQQTPGQGLQFLFEYFSETQRNKGNFPGRFSGRQFSNSRSEMNVSTLELGDSALYLCASSSDRVYEQYFGPGTRLTVT.

DNA for the CDR3: TGCAGCGTTGAACTAGGGACAGGGTTTTACAATGAGCAGTTCTTC. Translation: CSVELGTGFYNEQFF. The chain employs TRBV29-1 and TRBJ2-1; 9 positions match TRBD1. The CDR3 extends over 15 amino acids. V lost 2 bases, J lost 4 bases, and 6 bases stayed unmatched. CDR1 and CDR2 from the germline V gene are SQVTM and ANQGSEA.

This sequence joins TRBV5-4 and TRBJ1-5; the match to TRBD1 covers 8 bases. Germline CDR1 reads SGHNT; CDR2 reads YYREEE (reference sequence). CDR3 length: 14 residues. Germline trimming cut 4 bases from V and 8 bases from J; bases unmatched to any gene: 8. Written as DNA, the CDR3 is TGTGCCAGCAGCCTGGACAGGGTCCGAGAGCCCCAGCATTTT. Translated: CASSLDRVREPQHF.